These T cell receptor beta chains were read from a single sample in a study of T and B cells in COVID-19 patients. TCRdb recomputed calls from the multiplex PCR reads with MiXCR, one row per CDR3 protein. Seen here are over 8,000 distinct CDR3 sequences, roughly 30% observed once, and the top ten hold around 5.5%. What was sequenced was blood. Receptors were obtained from a human donor who had recovered from COVID-19. Both conserved end residues are part of each CDR3.

j_call: TRBJ1-2
v_call: TRBV19
cdr3_aa: CASSSPRGTVRGYTF

j_call: TRBJ1-1
v_call: TRBV27
cdr3_aa: CASSPTQNTEAFF

j_call: TRBJ2-7
v_call: TRBV29-1
cdr3_aa: CSVGSGPTYEQYF

j_call: TRBJ2-1
v_call: TRBV5-1
cdr3_aa: CASSLIGGGNNEQFF

j_call: TRBJ1-3
v_call: TRBV12-3/TRBV12-4
cdr3_aa: CASSPGTGVSGNTIYF

j_call: TRBJ1-1
v_call: TRBV5-4
cdr3_aa: CASSSGGQGASRVNTEAFF

j_call: TRBJ2-3
v_call: TRBV28
cdr3_aa: CASSYGAGGGTDTQYF

j_call: TRBJ2-4
v_call: TRBV5-4
cdr3_aa: CASSLQGGRGGIQYF

j_call: TRBJ2-1
v_call: TRBV7-9
cdr3_aa: CASSLVEQFF

j_call: TRBJ1-2
v_call: TRBV12-3/TRBV12-4
cdr3_aa: CASSLGPDRSTGYTF

j_call: TRBJ2-2
v_call: TRBV5-1
cdr3_aa: CASSLAAGPNTGELFF

j_call: TRBJ2-2
v_call: TRBV6-1
cdr3_aa: CASSGLGGNTGELFF